The sequence of this T cell receptor (beta chain) was determined in a study of shared clonotypes between healthy human individuals. Points from the study as a whole: Tissue TCR repertoires likely differ from these blood-only repertoires.

Researchers partitioned CD4+ cells into CD45RA+ naive and CD45RA-negative memory subsets. As for this clone: Its antigen remains unidentified. Other nucleotide sequences in the sample specify the same CDR3.

V lost 1 base, J lost 6 bases, and 1 base stayed unmatched. CDR1 and CDR2 (germline): SEHNR, FQNEAQ (reference sequence). The CDR3 is made up of 14 amino acids. Some clones are missing from TCRdb's copy, which holds only in-frame ones; the method was immunoSEQ multiplex PCR. The table shows about 2.3 million clones, with just over 90% occurring only once. The sample taken for sequencing was naive CD4+ T cells from PBMCs. Subset meaning: CD45RA+ positively selected. The TCR was taken from a man between 18 and 29 years old in good health. Some clones in this sample may be carry-over from other donors' samples. This chain connects TRBV7-9 to TRBJ1-5; 9 bases map to TRBD1. The CDR3, as DNA: TGTGCCAGCAGCTTAGGACAGGGGGGTCAGCCCCAGCATTTT. It codes for CASSLGQGGQPQHF.